This T cell receptor (beta chain) was recovered during a study of identifying expanded T cells in peripheral blood. General study points: Roughly 1.2 clones differed between technical replicates, versus approximately 16 and 20 over time. Across healthy donors, higher total template counts meant significantly greater approximately two-week count variance.

As to this clone: Its antigen is not identified.

During the collection period, no donor immune events like infections were recorded. Assay used: immunoSEQ multiplex PCR; TCRdb lists only in-frame clones, some missing. The repertoire has around 100,000 clones, over 80% of them found once; the top ten carry roughly 6%. This CDR3 comprises 16 residues. V lost 1 base and J lost 1; bases outside the gene matches: 1. Germline V lookup: CDR1 SGHAT, CDR2 FQNNGV. This TCR came from a person between 18 and 69 years old in good health. Sequenced: blood. V and J are TRBV11-2 and TRBJ1-3; 10 bases are shared with TRBD1. The CDR3 region has the DNA TGTGCCAGCAGCTTAGGGACAGGGGGATCTGGAAACACCATATATTTT. Its protein is CASSLGTGGSGNTIYF.